The clone carrying this TCR delta chain was counted ten times or more. Other DNA sequences from this sample encode an identical CDR3 as well. The CDR3 extends over 19 amino acids. The V gene lost 4 bases and the J gene lost 2 bases, with 32 bases spanning the gap. Germline V gene sequence: CDR1 TVYSNPD, CDR2 GDNSRS (reference sequence). This specimen belongs to a study of γδ T cells in repeated Plasmodium falciparum infection. Whole-study context: Donors had four controlled P. falciparum NF54 infections over approximately 600 days.

TCRdb called clones anew from the multiplex PCR reads with CATT. The sample shows about 57,000 delta-chain clones, approximately 1.5% of them seen only once. Flow sorting of PBMC yielded separate Vgamma9/Vdelta2+ and Vdelta2-negative gammadelta T cell populations for bulk repertoire analysis. Input material: gamma-delta T cells from blood. This receptor was identified in a pool of human donors (malaria-infected and uninfected, not separated). The chain uses TRDV3 and TRDJ1; tentative D call: TRDD3 (9 bases). Written as DNA, the CDR3 is TGTGCCTCTATCCTTCCTAGAAGGTGGGGGATAATCAGTACCGATAAACTCATCTTT. The encoded protein is CASILPRRWGIISTDKLIF.